The 15 T cell receptor beta chains below were found in one sample sequenced in a study of lymphopenia after photon versus proton radiotherapy. Profiled with immunoSEQ multiplex PCR; TCRdb holds only in-frame clones, not every one. The sample has 75,000 or so clones, about 86% seen once. Material: peripheral blood, obtained from a patient treated with proton-based radiotherapy. All receptors come from a man in his sixties with pancreatic cancer.

The chain links TRBV15 to TRBJ2-1; D might be TRBD2 (5 bases). CDR1 LNHNV and CDR2 YYDKDF come from the germline V gene (reference sequence). V was clipped by 0 bases and J by 13 bases, with 10 bases between them. This CDR3 comprises 12 residues. CDR3 bases: TGTGCCACCAGCAGAGAAACTAGTGTACAGTTCTTC. Translation: CATSRETSVQFF.

The chain joins TRBV6-1 to TRBJ1-5; D gene uncertain. The V end lost 2 bases, the J end lost 2 bases, and 16 bases lay between the germline ends. Germline CDR1 is MNHNS and CDR2 is SASEGT. The CDR3 is 17 amino acids. For the CDR3, the DNA is TGTGCCAGCAGTGAAACGCCGTCCGGTTTTGGCAATCAGCCCCAGCATTTT. Protein: CASSETPSGFGNQPQHF.

This clone occurred a few times. CDR3 sequence reads: CASSPLIRGTEAFF. In DNA form, the CDR3 reads TGTGCCAGCAGCCCGCTAATTAGGGGCACTGAAGCTTTCTTT. The chain recombines TRBV7-2 with TRBJ1-1; D perhaps matches TRBD1 (5 bases). V was trimmed by 5 bases and J by 4 bases, leaving 14 bases between them. This CDR3 spans 14 amino acids. Germline V CDR1 and CDR2: SGHTA, FQGNSA.

The J gene is TRBJ1-4, the V gene TRBV5-4; 7 nucleotides agree with TRBD1. CDR3 length: 13 residues. From germline, CDR1 is SGHNT and CDR2 YYREEE (reference sequence). Trimming took 2 bases from V and 6 from J; bases not matched to a gene: 1. CDR3 in amino acids: CASSFGQDEKLFF. CDR3 coding DNA: TGTGCCAGCAGCTTCGGACAGGATGAAAAACTGTTTTTT.

The V gene is TRBV5-1, the J gene TRBJ1-2; tentatively, D is TRBD1 (5 bases). V was pared by 0 bases and J by 8 bases, with 11 bases between. CDR1 and CDR2 from the germline V gene are SGHRS and YFSETQ. The CDR3 length is 13 residues. The CDR3 coding sequence is TGCGCCAGCAGCTTGGGAGGGGCGAGGGGCTACACCTTC. It is translated as CASSLGGARGYTF.

The chain is built from TRBV7-6 and TRBJ2-3; 7 bases agree with TRBD2. Per germline, CDR1 SGHVS and CDR2 FNYEAQ. The ends lost 6 bases at V and 1 base at J; junction bases unmatched: 10. The CDR3 totals 16 residues. The CDR3 region has the DNA TGTGCCAGCAGGAGCGGGGCCGGGATAGGCACAGATACGCAGTATTTT. Protein: CASRSGAGIGTDTQYF.

V usage is TRBV28 and J usage is TRBJ2-5; D is perhaps TRBD1 or TRBD2 (6 bases each). Trimming cost V 4 bases and J 4 bases, with 19 bases left between them. CDR1 is MDHEN, CDR2 SYDVKM, per germline. The CDR3 contains 16 residues. The CDR3 reads CASSWSLKGGRETQYF. The CDR3 DNA reads TGTGCCAGCAGTTGGTCCCTGAAGGGGGGAAGAGAGACCCAGTACTTC.

The chain has TRBV5-1 and TRBJ1-1; perhaps TRBD1 as D (5 bases). In germline, CDR1 is SGHRS, CDR2 YFSETQ. Trimming left V 4 bases short and J 3 bases short, with 16 bases between. This CDR3 has 15 amino acids. CDR3 loop: CASSLVQGGYTEAFF. The CDR3, as DNA: TGCGCCAGCAGCCTCGTCCAGGGAGGGTACACTGAAGCTTTCTTT.

V and J are TRBV6-1 and TRBJ1-1, with D maybe TRBD1 (5 bases). The CDR3 loop spans 17 amino acids. Germline loops: CDR1 MNHNS, CDR2 SASEGT. V lost 3 bases to trimming and J lost 0 bases, with 17 bases between them. The CDR3 reads CASSEGERRRMNTEAFF. As DNA, the CDR3 is TGTGCCAGCAGTGAGGGGGAACGTCGACGGATGAACACTGAAGCTTTCTTT.

The chain employs TRBV9 and TRBJ1-1; D call uncertain. The CDR3 totals 12 residues. Germline assignment: CDR1 SGDLS and CDR2 YYNGEE. Deletions cut 3 bases from V and 4 bases from J, with 7 bases between. CDR3 protein: CASSALGTEAFF. DNA for the CDR3: TGTGCCAGCAGCGCTCTGGGCACTGAAGCTTTCTTT.

The chain is built from TRBV28 and TRBJ2-7; D is possibly TRBD1 (6 bases). The CDR3 is 12 amino acids. Trimming removed 6 bases from V and 6 bases from J, with 12 bases in between. Germline CDR1 is MDHEN and CDR2 is SYDVKM. CDR3 sequence: CASRTGTPEQYF. The DNA of the CDR3 is TGTGCCAGCAGGACAGGAACTCCCGAGCAGTACTTC.

The chain carries TRBV28 and TRBJ2-5; perhaps TRBD2 as D (5 bases). In germline, CDR1 is MDHEN, CDR2 SYDVKM. The V gene lost 7 bases and the J gene lost 4 bases, with 25 bases spanning the gap. The CDR3 runs 17 residues. Here the CDR3 reads CASNIGRGRGIGETQYF. CDR3 DNA sequence: TGTGCCAGCAATATCGGGCGAGGACGGGGAATAGGAGAGACCCAGTACTTC. Full variable domain (outside the CDR3, taken from reference TRBV28 and TRBJ2-5): DVKVTQSSRYLVKRTGEKVFLECVQDMDHENMFWYRQDPGLGLRLIYFSYDVKMKEKGDIPEGYSVSREKKERFSLILESASTNQTSMYLCASNIGRGRGIGETQYFGPGTRLLVL.

This sequence joins TRBV5-1 and TRBJ2-2, with D perhaps matching TRBD1 or TRBD2 (6 bases each). The CDR3 contains 16 residues. Germline assignment: CDR1 SGHRS and CDR2 YFSETQ. The V end was cut by 3 bases, the J end by 6 bases, with 18 bases between. This chain's CDR3 is CASSWRAGVNAGELFF. DNA for the CDR3: TGCGCCAGCAGCTGGAGGGCAGGGGTTAATGCCGGGGAGCTGTTTTTT.

The chain couples TRBV2 to TRBJ2-2; a weak D match, TRBD1 (6 bases). The length of the CDR3 is 13 residues. Looked up from germline, CDR1 is SNHLY and CDR2 is FYNNEI. V was pared by 7 bases and J by 6 bases, with 12 bases between. The CDR3 is CASNTGIAGELFF. The CDR3 coding sequence is TGTGCCAGCAATACAGGGATCGCCGGGGAGCTGTTTTTT.

The rearrangement uses TRBV25-1 and TRBJ2-7; TRBD1 aligns across 8 bases. Germline V gene lookup returns CDR1 MGHDK and CDR2 SYGVNS. V dropped 3 bases and J dropped 3; count of bases not matched to a gene: 10. The CDR3 totals 16 residues. CDR3 protein: CASSEPAGTGDYEQYF. In DNA, the CDR3 is TGTGCCAGCAGTGAGCCCGCCGGGACAGGAGACTACGAGCAGTACTTC.